This TCR beta chain derives from a study of T cells after posttransplantation cyclophosphamide. Study results and limitations: Donor-recipient repertoire similarity was low at 1-2 months, rising over year one. TRB overlap between skin or GI tissue T cells and blood was limited.

Germline-derived CDR1 and CDR2 are SGHRS and YFSETQ. Trimming took 5 bases from V and 11 from J, leaving 13 bases between them. The CDR3 runs to 11 residues. The data were produced by immunoSEQ multiplex PCR, yet TCRdb's version contains in-frame clones alone and is incomplete. The sample offers approximately 24,000 clones and no singletons, the top ten holding about 1.5%. The related graft donor's blood sample was taken on the day of bone marrow donation. This clone was detected many times. Antigen specificity is unknown. The sample consisted of PBMCs. The chain has TRBV5-1 and TRBJ1-1, with D tentatively TRBD1 (6 bases). The sequence was obtained from a man aged 50 or older in good health, CMV-negative, and a related stem cell transplant donor. The CDR3 here is CASRGGPRAFF. The CDR3 nucleotides are TGCGCCAGCAGGGGGGGGCCACGGGCTTTCTTT.